This note documents a single T cell receptor (beta chain) sequence. This clonotype came up many times. No cognate antigen has been identified for it. No much larger clone is present one base from it, and per-base qualities are unavailable. The data are from a study of regulatory T cells in long-lasting Graves disease (dated by TCRdb to 2020 to 2023). About the investigation overall: Newly diagnosed Graves' disease patients had taken antithyroid drugs for less than 3 months. Persistent Graves' disease patients were compared with newly diagnosed Graves' disease patients by peripheral blood TCR sequencing and RNA sequencing. The study took place in China and was registered as a clinical trial. A total of roughly 35 samples underwent TCR sequencing: around 13 from persistent and approximately 20 from newly diagnosed Graves' disease patients.

From the cysteine through the phenylalanine, the CDR3 covers 13 amino acids. The sequence is cut down to CDR3 DNA, 39 bases in frame from base 1. V lost 2 bases and J lost 14 bases; the stretch between them is 13 bases long. Based on the germline V gene, the CDR1 and CDR2 sequences are MGHRA and YSYEKL. Library preparation was by multiplex PCR. The run used an Illumina HiSeq 4000. To build TCR beta libraries, CDR3 regions were amplified by Arm-PCR using iRepertoire HTBI primers. Before sequencing, the PCR products underwent gel purification. The study's processing was this. Across samples, about 64 TRBV and 13 to 15 TRBJ segments were identified and used for gene usage analysis of CDR3 amino acid clonotypes. COPE and FqMerger were used to merge the filtered high-quality paired reads into contigs. BLAST was used to align contigs to IMGT TRBV, TRBD and TRBJ reference genes, and CDR3 was defined according to IMGT. Any clonotype with a frequency above 0.1% was classified as a highly expanded clone. Shannon entropy was used to measure repertoire diversity, and the Gini coefficient was used to measure V-J evenness. Clonotypes shared by more than one individual were considered public. TCRdb reran the public reads through fastp at Q25 and MiXCR, keeping productive beta chains. Rows are combined by CDR3 protein, so each entry shows the most common genes and DNA. These V and J calls originate from TCRdb's pipeline instead of the authors' own analysis. For this sample the table gives a few hundred thousand distinct CDR3 sequences, of which 15% to 20% were detected only once. The ten largest clones capture 20% to 25% of the sample.

The intended sense of this specimen's time point label: newly diagnosed GD, antithyroid drugs for less than 3 months. For both TCR sequencing and RNA sequencing, RNA was extracted from PBMCs in TRIzol. The diagnosis of Graves' disease followed American Thyroid Association guidelines. Patients were recruited from an endocrinology department in Xi'an, China. Each patient gave around 9.2 milliliters of peripheral blood, collected in an EDTA anticoagulant tube. Ficoll Paque Plus density gradient separation was used to isolate PBMCs, and no additional T cell sorting was done. An Agilent 2100 Bioanalyzer and agarose gel were used to check RNA quality, and a NanoDrop 2000 was used to measure RNA concentration. Summary of the overall study and its limitations: The small sample size was acknowledged by the authors as a limitation that may reduce accuracy. A larger number of public clonotypes was shared among persistent patients (more than 2,500) than among newly diagnosed patients (roughly 1,000). Persistent disease showed preferential use of TRBV28, TRBJ1-2 and TRBJ2-5, whereas newly diagnosed disease favored TRBV20-1 and TRBJ2-1. The study examined only peripheral blood because the primary lesion, thyroid tissue, could not be accessed. Lower TCR Shannon entropy and fewer highly expanded clones were observed in persistent Graves' disease patients than in newly diagnosed patients, which suggested clonal expansion. Sequencing and analysis were limited to the TCR beta chain.

In addition, the sample was reused for a study of T cells in Graves' hyperthyroidism and ophthalmopathy. The second study also describes: Stable Graves' hyperthyroidism was defined as no progression to ophthalmopathy during 18 months of follow-up. The hyperthyroidism patients were between 18 and 65 years old and newly diagnosed, with a disease duration of less than 2 months. Exclusion was applied to patients with uncontrolled infections, other autoimmune diseases, pregnancy or lactation. Diagnoses relied on clinical symptoms, serum thyroxine and TRAb, thyroid ultrasound and orbital computed tomography. For the first round of RT-PCR on the TCR CDR3, the HTBI primer set was used together with the Qiagen OneStep RT-PCR kit. Most expanded thyroid clonotypes (frequency above 0.001) were also found in blood, which suggests that blood repertoires may mirror thyroid immune responses. A model built on a 13 V-J signature distinguished ophthalmopathy from stable hyperthyroidism, reaching about 88% sensitivity and around 82% specificity in cross-validation and 80%/75% in testing. During validation, the model predicted progression to ophthalmopathy a median of roughly six months ahead of onset, with more than 60% sensitivity and 72.22% specificity. To identify TCR V-J signatures that set the groups apart, the researchers used a discovery cohort of about a hundred patients, made up of 40 to 45 with Graves' ophthalmopathy and 57 with stable Graves' hyperthyroidism. Prospective prediction of ophthalmopathy was tested in an independent validation cohort of 18 to 20 hyperthyroidism patients and 17 patients who later progressed to ophthalmopathy. For training and testing, the 100 or so patients in the discovery cohort were randomly divided in a 7:3 ratio. Thyroid tissue and blood T-cell repertoires from about six Graves' hyperthyroidism patients were also compared in the study. After sampling, hyperthyroidism patients received methimazole starting at 30 mg daily, and ophthalmopathy patients received high-dose intravenous methylprednisolone. A second multiplex PCR round built the libraries, followed by size selection and purification. Paired-end sequencing of the libraries was performed with 100 bp reads on an Illumina HiSeq2000. SOAPnuke was used to process the raw data, with reads discarded if the reads contained adapters or uncalled bases, had a mean Phred below 15, or lacked an exact constant-primer or identifier match. COPE v1.2.5 was used to merge high-quality paired reads, and clonotypes were defined as unique nucleotide sequences. Clonotypes were aligned to IMGT TRBV, TRBD and TRBJ reference segments using MiTCR v1.1. The analysis included only V-J combinations with a frequency above 0.0001, which together covered roughly 99% of the repertoires. The TCS score was defined as F50 (clonal expansion) divided by E x V (chaos), with BLOSUM62-based TCRdist calculated between CDR3 peptides within each V-J. Welch's t-statistics and random forest reduced around 510 V-J features to about 12, which were used in a naive Bayes classifier (R e1071). Sample size was not statistically predetermined, and investigators were not blinded to group allocation. The paper reports TCR Vbeta CDR3 sequencing of about 140 peripheral blood samples: under 45 ophthalmopathy, under 80 hyperthyroidism and 17 progressor patients.

This TCR came from a woman between 18 and 29 years old with Graves disease. Donor details come from another sample of the same person, matched by shared clones. The sample was peripheral blood mononuclear cells (PBMCs), taken at new diagnosis, from a patient treated with antithyroid drugs. The chain links TRBV4-1 with TRBJ1-6; perhaps TRBD1 is the D gene, with 5 bases matching. The sequenced DNA is TGCGCCAGCAGCCAACTTCAGGGTTTCACCCTCCACTTT. Translated, this gives CASSQLQGFTLHF.